This paragraph covers one TCR beta chain sequence. Which antigen it targets is not known. No base quality information exists; no much larger clone differs at one position. TCRbeta CDR3 regions were amplified from genomic DNA by means of the immunoSEQ Assay, a bias-controlled multiplex PCR. The authors processed their data as follows. Within the assay, amplification of reference gene primers was used to estimate how many nucleated cells each sample contained. To quantify the absolute abundance of each unique TCRbeta CDR3 rearrangement, sequence reads were collapsed and filtered. Productive Simpson clonality was computed per sample as the square root of Simpson's diversity index over productive rearrangements. Drawn from immuneACCESS, this table holds only the in-frame rearrangements with V and J called that TCRdb kept. Clones are partly lost; checked studies trace under half to an unresolved V gene and leave the rest unexplained. Clonal size and the V and J genes are those of that table, whereas D and trimming came from the DNA. Within this sample are 380,000 or so clones, with about 88% of them counted one time only. Together, the top ten hold under 8.5% of the sample.

This sample is drawn from a study of blood T cell repertoires in COVID-19 (dated by TCRdb to between 2020 and 2021). In terms of the full investigation: Collaborator samples came from the United States, Italy and Spain and covered acute and convalescent phases of COVID-19. The material from the prospective study consisted of cDNA or gDNA derived from T cells, B-cell-depleted T cells, or PBMCs. Deeply sampled blood TCRbeta repertoires from subjects exposed to, actively infected with, or recovered from COVID-19 were included in the dataset. The repertoires were released in a freely available public database meant as a resource for research on the immune response to SARS-CoV-2. The samples were drawn from two sources: the first 160 participants of the ongoing ImmuneRACE study, and 1,254 subjects contributed by 6 global collaborators. Nearly every sample came with metadata listing a de-identified subject ID, COVID-19 status, age in years and sex. HLA class I and class II types, where available, came from metadata supplied by the sample provider rather than from assay-based typing. Results and caveats for the whole study, not just this receptor: How much clinical and demographic metadata was included differed by source and by participant, and the metadata was provided uncurated.

CDR1 and CDR2 are read off the germline V gene as MNHNS and SASEGT. Inclusive of the bounding cysteine and phenylalanine, the CDR3 is 16 residues long. This entry keeps only the CDR3 DNA: 48 bases, framed from base 1. Trimming removed 3 bases from V and 5 bases from J; the gene matches leave 6 bases unexplained. In Seattle, one collaborating source enrolled patients while the infection was active and tracked those patients longitudinally over the course of disease. Collaborating institutions collected whole blood in K2EDTA tubes following their own protocols. For TCRbeta analysis, collaborators shipped samples in one of three forms: frozen whole blood, isolated PBMCs, or DNA extracted from either of those sample types.

This receptor was obtained from a woman aged 55-69 years with COVID-19, enrolled during active disease. The source material was peripheral blood. The sequence joins TRBV6-1 to TRBJ2-3; 12 central nucleotides agree with TRBD2. CDR3 reads: CASSDLAGGLQDTQYF. The DNA reads as follows: TGTGCCAGCAGTGATCTAGCGGGGGGGCTTCAAGATACGCAGTATTTT.